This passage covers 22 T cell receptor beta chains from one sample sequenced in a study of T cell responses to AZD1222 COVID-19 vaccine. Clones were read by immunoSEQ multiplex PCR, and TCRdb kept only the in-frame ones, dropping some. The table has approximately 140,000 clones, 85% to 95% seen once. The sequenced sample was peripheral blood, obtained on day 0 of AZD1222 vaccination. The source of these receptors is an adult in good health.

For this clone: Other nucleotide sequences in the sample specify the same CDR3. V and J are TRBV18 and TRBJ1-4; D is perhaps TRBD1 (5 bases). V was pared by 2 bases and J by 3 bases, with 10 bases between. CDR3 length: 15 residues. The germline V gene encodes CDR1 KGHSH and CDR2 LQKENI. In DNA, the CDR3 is TGTGCCAGCTCACCAAGAGGGGCGGCTAATGAAAAACTGTTTTTT. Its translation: CASSPRGAANEKLFF.

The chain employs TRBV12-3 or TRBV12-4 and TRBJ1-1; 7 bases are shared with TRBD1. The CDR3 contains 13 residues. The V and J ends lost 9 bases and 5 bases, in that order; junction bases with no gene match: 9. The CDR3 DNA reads TGTGCCAGTAATCAGGGGGAAGGAACTGAAGCTTTCTTT. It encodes CASNQGEGTEAFF.

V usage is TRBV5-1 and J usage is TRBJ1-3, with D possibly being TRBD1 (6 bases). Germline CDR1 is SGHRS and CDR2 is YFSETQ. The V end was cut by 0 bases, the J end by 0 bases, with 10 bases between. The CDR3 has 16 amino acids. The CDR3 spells CASSLGDTSSGNTIYF. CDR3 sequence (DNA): TGCGCCAGCAGCTTGGGGGACACGAGCTCTGGAAACACCATATATTTT.

CDR3 in DNA: TGTGCCAGCAGCTTAGTTCAGGGGACAGATACGCAGTATTTT. Translation: CASSLVQGTDTQYF. This chain connects TRBV7-8 to TRBJ2-3, with TRBD1 as a possible D gene (6 bases). Germline-derived CDR1 and CDR2 are SGHVS and FQNEAQ. Between the trimmed V and J ends, which lost 1 base and 3 bases, there was a span of 8 bases. This CDR3 region has 14 residues. The complete variable domain, with remaining parts taken from reference TRBV7-8 and TRBJ2-3, reads GAGVSQSPRYKVAKRGQDVALRCDPISGHVSLFWYQQALGQGPEFLTYFQNEAQLDKSGLPSDRFFAERPEGSVSTLKIQRTQQEDSAVYLCASSLVQGTDTQYFGPGTRLTVL.

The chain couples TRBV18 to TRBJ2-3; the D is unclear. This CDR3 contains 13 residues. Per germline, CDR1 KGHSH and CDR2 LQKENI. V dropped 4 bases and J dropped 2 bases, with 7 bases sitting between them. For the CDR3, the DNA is TGTGCCAGCTCACTGTTCCACACAGATACGCAGTATTTT. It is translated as CASSLFHTDTQYF.

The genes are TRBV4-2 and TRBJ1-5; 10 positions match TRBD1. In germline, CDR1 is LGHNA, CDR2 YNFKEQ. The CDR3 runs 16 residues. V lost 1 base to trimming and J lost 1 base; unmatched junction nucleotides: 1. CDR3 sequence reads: CASSQGDRGSNQPQHF. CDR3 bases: TGTGCCAGCAGCCAAGGGGACAGGGGCAGCAATCAGCCCCAGCATTTT.

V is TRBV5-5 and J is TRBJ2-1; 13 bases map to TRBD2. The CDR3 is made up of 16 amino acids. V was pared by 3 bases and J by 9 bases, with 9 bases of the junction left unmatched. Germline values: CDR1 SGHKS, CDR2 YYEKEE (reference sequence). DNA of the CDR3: TGTGCCAGCAGCTACTCCGGGACTAGCGGGGTAATTGAGCAGTTCTTC. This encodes CASSYSGTSGVIEQFF.

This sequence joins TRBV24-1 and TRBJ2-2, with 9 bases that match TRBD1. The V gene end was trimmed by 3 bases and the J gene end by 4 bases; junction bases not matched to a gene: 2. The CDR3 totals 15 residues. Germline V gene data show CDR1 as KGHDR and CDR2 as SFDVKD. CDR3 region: CATSDPGQGTGELFF. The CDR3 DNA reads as TGTGCCACCAGTGATCCGGGACAGGGCACCGGGGAGCTGTTTTTT.

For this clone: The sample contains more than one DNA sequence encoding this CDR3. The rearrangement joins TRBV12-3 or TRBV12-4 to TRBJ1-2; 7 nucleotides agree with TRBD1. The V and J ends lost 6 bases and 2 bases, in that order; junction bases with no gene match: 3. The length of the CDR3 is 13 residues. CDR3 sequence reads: CASSLGQNYGYTF. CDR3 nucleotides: TGTGCCAGCAGCCTGGGACAGAACTATGGCTACACCTTC.

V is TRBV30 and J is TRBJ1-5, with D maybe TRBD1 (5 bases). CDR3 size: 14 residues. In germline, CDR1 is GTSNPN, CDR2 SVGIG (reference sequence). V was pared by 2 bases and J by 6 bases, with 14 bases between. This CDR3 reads CAWSQTGLTQPQHF. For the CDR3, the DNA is TGTGCCTGGAGTCAGACGGGGCTGACTCAGCCCCAGCATTTT.

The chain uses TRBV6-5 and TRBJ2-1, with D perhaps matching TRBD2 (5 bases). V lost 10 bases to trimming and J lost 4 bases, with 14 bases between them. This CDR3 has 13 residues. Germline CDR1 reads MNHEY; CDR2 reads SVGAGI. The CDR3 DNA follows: TGTGCCACCACCCGGGATATTTACAATGAGCAGTTCTTC. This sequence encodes CATTRDIYNEQFF.

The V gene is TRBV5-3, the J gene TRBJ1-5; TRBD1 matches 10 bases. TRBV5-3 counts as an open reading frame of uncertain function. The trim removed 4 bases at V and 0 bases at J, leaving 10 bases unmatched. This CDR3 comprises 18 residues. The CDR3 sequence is CARSRDRGQTYSNQPQHF. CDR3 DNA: TGTGCCAGAAGCCGCGACAGGGGGCAAACCTATAGCAATCAGCCCCAGCATTTT.

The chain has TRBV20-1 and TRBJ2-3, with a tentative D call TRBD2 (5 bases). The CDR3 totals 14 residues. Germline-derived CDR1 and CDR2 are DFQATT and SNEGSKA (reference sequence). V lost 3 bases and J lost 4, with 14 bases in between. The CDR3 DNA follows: TGCAGTGCTAGTAGGGAGCTCAAACCAGATACGCAGTATTTT. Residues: CSASRELKPDTQYF.

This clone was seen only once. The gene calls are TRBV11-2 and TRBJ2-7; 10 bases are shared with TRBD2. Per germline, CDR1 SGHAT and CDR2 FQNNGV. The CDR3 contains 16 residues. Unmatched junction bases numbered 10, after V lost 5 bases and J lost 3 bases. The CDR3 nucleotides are TGTGCCAGCAGCCCTACTAGCGGGATGGTGGGCTACGAGCAGTACTTC. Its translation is CASSPTSGMVGYEQYF.

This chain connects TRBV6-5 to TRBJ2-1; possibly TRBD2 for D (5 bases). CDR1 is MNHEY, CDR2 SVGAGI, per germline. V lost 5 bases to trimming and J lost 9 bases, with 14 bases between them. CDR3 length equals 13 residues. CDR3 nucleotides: TGTGCCAGCAGTCGTAATCTTGAGGGTGAGCAGTTCTTC. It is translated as CASSRNLEGEQFF.

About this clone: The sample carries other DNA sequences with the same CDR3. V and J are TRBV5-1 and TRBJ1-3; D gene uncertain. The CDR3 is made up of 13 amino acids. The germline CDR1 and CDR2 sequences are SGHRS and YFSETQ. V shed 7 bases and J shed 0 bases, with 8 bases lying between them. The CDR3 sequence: CASRQSSGNTIYF. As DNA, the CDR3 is TGCGCCAGCCGGCAGAGCTCTGGAAACACCATATATTTT.

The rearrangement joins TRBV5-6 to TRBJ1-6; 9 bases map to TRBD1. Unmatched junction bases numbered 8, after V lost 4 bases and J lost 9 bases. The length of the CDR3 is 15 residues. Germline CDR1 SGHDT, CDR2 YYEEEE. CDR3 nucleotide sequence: TGTGCCAGCAGCCAAAAGGACAGGGGCGGTTCACCCCTCCACTTT. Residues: CASSQKDRGGSPLHF.

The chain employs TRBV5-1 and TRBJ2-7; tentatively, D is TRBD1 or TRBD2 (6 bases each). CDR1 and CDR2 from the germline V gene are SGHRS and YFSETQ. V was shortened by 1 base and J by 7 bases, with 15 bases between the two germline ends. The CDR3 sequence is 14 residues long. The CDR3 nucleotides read TGCGCCAGCAGCTTGCTCCCGGGGGCGCGGGAGCAGTACTTC. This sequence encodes CASSLLPGAREQYF.

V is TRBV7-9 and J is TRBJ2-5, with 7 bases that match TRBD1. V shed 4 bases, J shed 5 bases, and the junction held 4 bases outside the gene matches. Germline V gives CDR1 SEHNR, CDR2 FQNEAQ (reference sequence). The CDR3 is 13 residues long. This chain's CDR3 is CASSSQGVETQYF. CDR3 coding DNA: TGTGCCAGCAGCTCCCAGGGGGTGGAGACCCAGTACTTC.

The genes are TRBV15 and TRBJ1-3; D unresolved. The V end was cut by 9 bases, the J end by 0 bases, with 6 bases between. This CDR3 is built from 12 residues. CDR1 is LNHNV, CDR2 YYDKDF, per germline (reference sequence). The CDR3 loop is CATQSSGNTIYF. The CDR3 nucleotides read TGTGCCACGCAGAGCTCTGGAAACACCATATATTTT.

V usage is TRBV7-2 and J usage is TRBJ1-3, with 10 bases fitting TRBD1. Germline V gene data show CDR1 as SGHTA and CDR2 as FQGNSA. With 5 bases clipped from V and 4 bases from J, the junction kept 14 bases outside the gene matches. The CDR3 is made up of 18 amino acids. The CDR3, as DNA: TGTGCCAGCAGCCCTACACCGGAACCGGGACAGGGGGGAAACACCATATATTTT. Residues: CASSPTPEPGQGGNTIYF.

CDR3 sequence (DNA): TGTGCCAGCAGCCAAGCTGACAGGGGTCACGCCTCCTACGAGCAGTACTTC. It translates to CASSQADRGHASYEQYF. The chain carries TRBV3-1 (or the pseudogene TRBV3-2) and TRBJ2-7; 8 bases match TRBD1. Germline CDR1 is LGHDT and CDR2 is YNNKEL (reference sequence). The length of the CDR3 is 17 residues. With 1 base clipped from V and 0 bases from J, the junction kept 8 bases outside the gene matches.